One sample yielded the 23 T cell receptor beta chains listed below, sequenced in a study of CXCR3-negative and CXCR3-positive naive CD8 T cells. With UMI labels, 5' RACE was used to prepare the TRB cDNA libraries. TCRdb reprocessed the 5' RACE reads; each CDR3 protein has one entry and no DNA is given. The data show some 40,000 distinct CDR3 sequences, and the top ten clones hold roughly 14%. Specimen: memory CD8+ T cells from blood. The receptors come from a human donor in good health. Some clones in this sample may be carry-over from other donors' samples.

The rearrangement uses TRBV5-1 and TRBJ1-1; TCRdb reports TRBD1, a call that lacks DNA to check it against. The CDR3 loop spans 16 amino acids. The germline V gene has CDR1 SGHRS and CDR2 YFSETQ. CDR3 protein: CASSDEPVGGGTEAFF.

V usage is TRBV30 and J usage is TRBJ1-3. Germline V CDR1 and CDR2: GTSNPN, SVGIG (reference sequence). The CDR3 totals 12 residues. CDR3: CAWSEGGNTIYF.

This chain's CDR3 is CSARPGGAYEQYF. J is TRBJ2-7 and V is TRBV29-1; TCRdb outputs TRBD1, but without DNA this stays unchecked. CDR3 length: 13 residues. CDR1 is SQVTM, CDR2 ANQGSEA, per germline.

CDR3 sequence reads: CSAPPGSSNTEAFF. The chain couples TRBV20-1 to TRBJ1-1; TCRdb lists TRBD1, though no DNA is available to test this call. Germline CDR1 reads DFQATT; CDR2 reads SNEGSKA (reference sequence). The CDR3 totals 14 residues.

The chain employs TRBV21-1 and TRBJ2-7; lacking DNA, the TRBD1 call made by TCRdb goes unchecked. TRBV21-1 is flagged as a pseudogene. The CDR3 loop spans 13 amino acids. CDR3 sequence: CASTPTGSDEQYF.

CDR3 in amino acids: CASRYAGGPYEQYF. The J gene is TRBJ2-7, the V gene TRBV28; TCRdb picks TRBD1, but there is no DNA to check that call. CDR3 length equals 14 residues. Germline CDR1 reads MDHEN; CDR2 reads SYDVKM.

This chain links TRBV29-1 with TRBJ2-7; TCRdb outputs TRBD2, but without DNA this stays unchecked. CDR1 and CDR2 (germline): SQVTM, ANQGSEA. This CDR3 contains 12 residues. The CDR3 protein is CSVERGGREQYF.

This chain links TRBV9 with TRBJ2-3; lacking DNA, the TRBD1 call made by TCRdb goes unchecked. Germline V gene lookup returns CDR1 SGDLS and CDR2 YYNGEE. There are 14 residues in the CDR3. Here the CDR3 reads CASSEGTASDTQYF. Full variable domain (remainder filled in from reference TRBV9 and TRBJ2-3): DSGVTQTPKHLITATGQRVTLRCSPRSGDLSVYWYQQSLDQGLQFLIQYYNGEERAKGNILERFSAQQFPDLHSELNLSSLELGDSALYFCASSEGTASDTQYFGPGTRLTVL.

V is TRBV6-2 or TRBV6-3 and J is TRBJ2-3; as DNA is missing, the TRBD2 call by TCRdb cannot be tested. The CDR3 is 14 residues long. The germline gives CDR1 MNHEY, CDR2 SVGEGT. The CDR3 is CASSGGSGGASQYF.

CDR3 sequence reads: CSALTGSAEAFF. The V and J genes are TRBV29-1 and TRBJ1-1; with no DNA, the TCRdb D assignment of TRBD1 cannot be verified. Per germline, CDR1 SQVTM and CDR2 ANQGSEA. This CDR3 is 12 amino acids long.

The gene calls are TRBV14 and TRBJ2-3; the D call of TRBD2 rests on TCRdb alone, since no DNA is present to check it. CDR1 SGHDN and CDR2 FVKESK come from the germline V gene. The CDR3 runs to 15 residues. This chain's CDR3 is CASSQGWSGEDTQYF.

The chain uses TRBV7-9 and TRBJ1-4; TCRdb indicates TRBD1, and absent DNA this call remains unverified. Germline values: CDR1 SEHNR, CDR2 FQNEAQ (reference sequence). The length of the CDR3 is 16 residues. CDR3: CASSGSQEGANEKLFF.

J is TRBJ2-3 and V is TRBV29-1; checking the TCRdb D call of TRBD1 is not possible without DNA. Germline-derived CDR1 and CDR2 are SQVTM and ANQGSEA. The length of the CDR3 is 15 residues. The CDR3 reads CSVEDARGSPDTQYF.

V usage is TRBV28 and J usage is TRBJ1-4. There are 14 residues in the CDR3. Germline loops: CDR1 MDHEN, CDR2 SYDVKM. The CDR3 region is CASRGVATNEKLFF. The complete variable domain, with remaining parts taken from reference TRBV28 and TRBJ1-4, reads DVKVTQSSRYLVKRTGEKVFLECVQDMDHENMFWYRQDPGLGLRLIYFSYDVKMKEKGDIPEGYSVSREKKERFSLILESASTNQTSMYLCASRGVATNEKLFFGSGTQLSVL.

This clonotype is called medium-sized (0.01 to 0.1%) based on its frequency. The gene calls are TRBV15 and TRBJ2-4; the TRBD1 assignment by TCRdb is unverifiable without DNA. This CDR3 spans 16 amino acids. Germline V lookup: CDR1 LNHNV, CDR2 YYDKDF (reference sequence). CDR3: CATSRGWGRGTNIQYF.

V is TRBV6-6 and J is TRBJ1-1; the TCRdb call, TRBD1, lacks DNA for checking. The V gene's germline CDR1 is MNHNY and CDR2 SVGAGI (reference sequence). This CDR3 spans 15 amino acids. This chain's CDR3 is CASSYPEGLGTEAFF.

The J gene is TRBJ1-2, the V gene TRBV15; checking the TCRdb D call of TRBD1 is not possible without DNA. CDR3 length equals 18 residues. Germline values: CDR1 LNHNV, CDR2 YYDKDF (reference sequence). CDR3 region: CATSRVPGQGVEGYGYTF.

The genes are TRBV29-1 and TRBJ2-3. CDR1 is SQVTM, CDR2 ANQGSEA, per germline. The CDR3 has 17 amino acids. CDR3 amino acids: CSVELPPDGSSTDTQYF.

This chain connects TRBV11-2 to TRBJ2-3; lacking DNA, the TRBD1 call made by TCRdb goes unchecked. Germline CDR1 SGHAT, CDR2 FQNNGV. CDR3 length: 12 residues. The CDR3 reads CASSPGGDTQYF. Filled out from reference TRBV11-2 and TRBJ2-3, the complete variable domain reads EAGVAQSPRYKIIEKRQSVAFWCNPISGHATLYWYQQILGQGPKLLIQFQNNGVVDDSQLPKDRFSAERLKGVDSTLKIQPAKLEDSAVYLCASSPGGDTQYFGPGTRLTVL.

This chain joins TRBV29-1 and TRBJ1-1. Germline CDR1 and CDR2: SQVTM and ANQGSEA. The CDR3 sequence is 11 residues long. The CDR3 protein is CSVSLVTEAFF.

CDR3 sequence reads: CASSIGFGAETQYF. The V and J genes are TRBV7-8 and TRBJ2-5; TCRdb reports TRBD1, a call that lacks DNA to check it against. The germline gives CDR1 SGHVS, CDR2 FQNEAQ. The CDR3 runs to 14 residues.

This chain links TRBV29-1 with TRBJ1-2; the TCRdb call, TRBD1, lacks DNA for checking. Germline loops: CDR1 SQVTM, CDR2 ANQGSEA. This CDR3 is 14 amino acids long. CDR3 amino acids: CSVESGTVLYGYTF.

The chain is built from TRBV5-1 and TRBJ2-1; TCRdb picks TRBD2, but there is no DNA to check that call. The germline V gene has CDR1 SGHRS and CDR2 YFSETQ. The CDR3 is made up of 17 amino acids. CDR3 amino acids: CASSPDPLVTPYNEQFF.